This TCR beta chain was captured in a study of read filtering for tumor transcriptome and immune sequencing. Study-wide context: Patients were 17 male and 11 to 15 female, mean age approximately 70 years, range about 45 to 85. Whole-transcriptome libraries were prepared after DNase treatment. Broader study findings: Even smaller IR-seq throughput identified most shared clonotypes.

Molecular barcoded adaptors covering alpha/delta and beta/gamma chains were used on roughly 370 ng RNA. TCRdb redid the calling of the reads with MiXCR, one entry per CDR3 protein. This table has 100,000 to 150,000 distinct CDR3 sequences, less than 15% appearing once. This clonotype has ten or more counts. Its antigen is unidentified. Germline V CDR1 and CDR2: SNHLY, FYNNEI. The CDR3 sequence is 15 residues long. With 1 base removed from V and 0 bases from J, the gap between germline ends came to 9 bases. The TCR originated in a donor over 35 with multiple myeloma. Sequenced input: a population of CD138-negative cells sorted from bone marrow. The chain employs TRBV2 and TRBJ2-5, with TRBD1 as a possible D gene (5 bases). CDR3 loop: CASSEVRQNQETQYF. The CDR3 DNA follows: TGTGCCAGCAGTGAAGTGAGACAGAACCAAGAGACCCAGTACTTC.